This T cell receptor beta chain was observed in a study of technical replicates of blood from several donors. Trimming took 1 base from V and 0 from J, leaving 14 bases between them. Germline values: CDR1 SGHTS, CDR2 YDEGEE. The CDR3 has 16 residues. The data were produced by immunoSEQ multiplex PCR, yet TCRdb's version contains in-frame clones alone and is incomplete. The sample has some 56,000 clones; around 95% are singletons. This receptor was identified in a human donor in good health. Some clones in this sample may be carry-over from other donors' samples. J is TRBJ2-7 and V is TRBV5-8; maybe TRBD2 (6 bases). Source material: PBMCs. The CDR3: CASSLSGDRSSYEQYF. CDR3 DNA sequence: TGTGCCAGCAGCTTGTCGGGGGATAGAAGCTCCTACGAGCAGTACTTC.